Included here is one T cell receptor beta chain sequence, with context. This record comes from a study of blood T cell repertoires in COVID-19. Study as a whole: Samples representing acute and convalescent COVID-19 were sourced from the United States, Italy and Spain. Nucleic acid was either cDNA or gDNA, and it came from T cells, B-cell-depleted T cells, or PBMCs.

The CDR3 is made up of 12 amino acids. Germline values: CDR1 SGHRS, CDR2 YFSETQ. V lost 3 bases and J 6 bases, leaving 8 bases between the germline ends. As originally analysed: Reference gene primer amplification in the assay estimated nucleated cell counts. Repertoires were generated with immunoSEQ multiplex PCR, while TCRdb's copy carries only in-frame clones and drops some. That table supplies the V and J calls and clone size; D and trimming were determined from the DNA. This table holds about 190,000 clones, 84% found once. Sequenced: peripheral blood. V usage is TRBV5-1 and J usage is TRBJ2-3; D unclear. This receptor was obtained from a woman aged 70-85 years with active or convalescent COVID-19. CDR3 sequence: CASSYLSDTQYF. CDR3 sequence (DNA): TGCGCCAGCAGCTACCTATCGGATACGCAGTATTTT.